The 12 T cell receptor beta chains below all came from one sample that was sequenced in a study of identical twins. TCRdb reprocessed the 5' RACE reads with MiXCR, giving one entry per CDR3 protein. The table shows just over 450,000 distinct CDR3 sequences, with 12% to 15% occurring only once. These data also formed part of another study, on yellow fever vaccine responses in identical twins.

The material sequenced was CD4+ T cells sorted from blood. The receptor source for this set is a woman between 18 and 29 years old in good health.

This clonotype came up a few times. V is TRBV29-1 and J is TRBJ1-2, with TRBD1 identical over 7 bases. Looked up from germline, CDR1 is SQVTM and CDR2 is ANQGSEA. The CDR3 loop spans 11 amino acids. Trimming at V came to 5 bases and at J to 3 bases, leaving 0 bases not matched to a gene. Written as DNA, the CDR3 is TGCAGCGTTCAGGGGGACTATGGCTACACCTTC. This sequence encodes CSVQGDYGYTF.

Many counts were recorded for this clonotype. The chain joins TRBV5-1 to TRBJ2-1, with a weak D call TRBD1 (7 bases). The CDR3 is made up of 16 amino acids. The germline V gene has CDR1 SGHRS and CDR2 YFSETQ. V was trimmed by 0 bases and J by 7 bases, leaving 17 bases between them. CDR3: CASSLASSVRGNEQFF. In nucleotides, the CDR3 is TGCGCCAGCAGCTTGGCTTCTAGCGTCAGGGGGAATGAGCAGTTCTTC.

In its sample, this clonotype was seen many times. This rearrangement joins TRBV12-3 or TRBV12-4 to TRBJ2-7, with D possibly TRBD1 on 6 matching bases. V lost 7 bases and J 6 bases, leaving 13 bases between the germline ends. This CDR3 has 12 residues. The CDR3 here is CASTIGGIEQYF. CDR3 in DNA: TGTGCCAGCACTATAGGGGGAATCGAGCAGTACTTC.

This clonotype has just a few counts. CDR3 residues: CASSWRDVSTDTQYF. CDR3 DNA sequence: TGCGCCAGCAGCTGGAGGGACGTTAGCACAGATACGCAGTATTTT. The chain uses TRBV5-1 and TRBJ2-3, with D maybe TRBD2 (6 bases). The CDR3 covers 15 residues. Looked up from germline, CDR1 is SGHRS and CDR2 is YFSETQ. Deletions cut 3 bases from V and 0 bases from J, with 11 bases between.

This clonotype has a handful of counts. The CDR3 DNA sequence: TGCAGTGCTAGAGATTGGGGGGGTGAAGGTTTCTACGAGCAGTACTTC. Protein: CSARDWGGEGFYEQYF. The chain couples TRBV20-1 to TRBJ2-7; 7 bases fit TRBD2. CDR3 length: 16 residues. Germline V gives CDR1 DFQATT, CDR2 SNEGSKA (reference sequence). J gave up 3 bases and V 0 bases, and 11 bases lay outside the gene matches.

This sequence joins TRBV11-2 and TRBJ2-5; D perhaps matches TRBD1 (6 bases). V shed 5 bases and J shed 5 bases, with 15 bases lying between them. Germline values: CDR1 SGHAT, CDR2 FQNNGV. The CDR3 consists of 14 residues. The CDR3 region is CASSGIQGGETQYF. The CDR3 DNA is TGTGCCAGCAGCGGAATACAGGGTGGGGAGACCCAGTACTTC.

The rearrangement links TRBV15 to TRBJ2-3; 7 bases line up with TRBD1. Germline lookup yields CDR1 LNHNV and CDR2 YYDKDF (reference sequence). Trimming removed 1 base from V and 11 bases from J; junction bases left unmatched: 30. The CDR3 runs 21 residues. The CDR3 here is CATSRAAAQGQERPSLYGQYF. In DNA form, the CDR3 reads TGTGCCACCAGCAGAGCGGCGGCACAGGGGCAGGAGCGACCCTCTTTATATGGGCAGTATTTT.

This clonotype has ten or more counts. CDR3 coding DNA: TGTGCCAGCAGTCTACACCAGGGACAGGGGGCTGGGGCCAACGTCCTGACTTTC. This gives the protein CASSLHQGQGAGANVLTF. The chain employs TRBV28 and TRBJ2-6; 11 positions match TRBD1. CDR3 length: 18 residues. Germline V gene data show CDR1 as MDHEN and CDR2 as SYDVKM. V lost 5 bases and J lost 2; bases outside the gene matches: 8.

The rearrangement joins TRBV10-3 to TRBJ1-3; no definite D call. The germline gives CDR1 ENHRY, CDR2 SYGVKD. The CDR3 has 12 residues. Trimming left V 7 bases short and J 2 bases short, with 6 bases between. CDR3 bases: TGTGCCATCACGGGGACTGGAAACACCATATATTTT. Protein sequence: CAITGTGNTIYF.

CDR3: CASSLGASGWNEQFF. CDR3 sequence (DNA): TGCGCCAGCAGCTTGGGTGCTAGCGGGTGGAATGAGCAGTTCTTC. The chain links TRBV5-1 to TRBJ2-1; 8 bases map to TRBD2. In germline, CDR1 is SGHRS, CDR2 YFSETQ. This CDR3 has 15 amino acids. V lost 0 bases to trimming and J lost 7 bases; unmatched junction nucleotides: 6.

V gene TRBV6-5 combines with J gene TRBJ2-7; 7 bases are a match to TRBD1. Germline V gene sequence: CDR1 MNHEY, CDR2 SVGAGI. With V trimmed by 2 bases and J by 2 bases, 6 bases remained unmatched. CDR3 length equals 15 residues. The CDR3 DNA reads TGTGCCAGCAGTTACCCGAGACAGGGTACCTACGAGCAGTACTTC. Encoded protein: CASSYPRQGTYEQYF.

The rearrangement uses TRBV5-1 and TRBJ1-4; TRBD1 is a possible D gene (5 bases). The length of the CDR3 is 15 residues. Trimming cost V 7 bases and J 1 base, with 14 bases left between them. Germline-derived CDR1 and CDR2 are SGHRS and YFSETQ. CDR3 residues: CASRSGGETNEKLFF. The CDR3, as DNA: TGCGCCAGCCGCTCCGGGGGGGAAACTAATGAAAAACTGTTTTTT.